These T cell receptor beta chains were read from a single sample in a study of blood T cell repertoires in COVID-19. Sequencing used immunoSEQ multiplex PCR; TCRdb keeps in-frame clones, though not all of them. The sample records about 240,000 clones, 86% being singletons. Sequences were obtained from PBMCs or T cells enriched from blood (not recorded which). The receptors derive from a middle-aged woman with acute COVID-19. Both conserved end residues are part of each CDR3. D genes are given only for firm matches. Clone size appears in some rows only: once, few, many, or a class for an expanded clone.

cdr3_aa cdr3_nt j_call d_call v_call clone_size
CASSPERGGWTQYF TGTGCCAGCTCACCGGAAAGGGGCGGCTGGACCCAGTACTTC TRBJ2-5 NA TRBV18 NA
CASRLQTGVSSNEQFF TGTGCCAGCAGACTGCAGACAGGGGTAAGCTCCAATGAGCAGTTCTTC TRBJ2-1 TRBD1 TRBV2 NA
CASSYSTGTHYEQYF TGTGCCAGCAGTTATTCGACCGGGACACACTACGAGCAGTACTTC TRBJ2-7 NA TRBV6-5 NA
CASSGGLAGDQETQYF TGTGCCAGCAGCGGGGGACTAGCGGGAGATCAAGAGACCCAGTACTTC TRBJ2-5 TRBD2 TRBV9 NA
CASSRLKAGGPNEQFF TGTGCCAGCAGCCGCTTAAAAGCGGGAGGGCCGAATGAGCAGTTCTTC TRBJ2-1 TRBD2 TRBV11-2 NA
CASSSQWNSGKQYF TGTGCCAGCAGCTCGCAGTGGAATAGCGGGAAGCAGTACTTC TRBJ2-7 TRBD2 TRBV5-6 NA
CASSFGRGNTIYF TGTGCCAGCAGCTTCGGCAGGGGAAACACCATATATTTT TRBJ1-3 NA TRBV7-9 NA
CASSPTLGSEKLFF TGTGCCAGCAGCCCGACTTTAGGAAGTGAAAAACTGTTTTTT TRBJ1-4 NA TRBV3-1/TRBV3-2 NA
CAWSFRADTEAFF TGTGCCTGGAGTTTCAGGGCGGACACTGAAGCTTTCTTT TRBJ1-1 NA TRBV30 NA
CASRPYGTSGESYNEQFF TGTGCCAGCAGACCTTATGGGACTAGCGGGGAATCCTACAATGAGCAGTTCTTC TRBJ2-1 TRBD2 TRBV27 NA
CASSKDRAGGELFF TGTGCCAGCAGTAAGGACAGGGCCGGCGGGGAGCTGTTTTTT TRBJ2-2 TRBD1 TRBV2 once
CATSRAGTSGRSEQYF TGTGCCACCAGCAGAGCGGGGACTAGCGGAAGATCCGAGCAGTACTTC TRBJ2-7 TRBD2 TRBV15 NA
CASSEDPGYNTIYF TGTGCCAGCAGCGAAGATCCGGGGTATAACACCATATATTTT TRBJ1-3 NA TRBV9 NA
CASSTHRQERSYNSPLHF TGTGCCAGCAGCACCCACCGACAGGAACGCTCCTATAATTCACCCCTCCACTTT TRBJ1-6 NA TRBV13 NA
CATMRDKQFF TGTGCCACGATGCGGGATAAGCAGTTCTTC TRBJ2-1 NA TRBV19 few
CASSTPGQGAYEQYF TGTGCCAGCAGTACCCCGGGACAGGGGGCCTACGAGCAGTACTTC TRBJ2-7 TRBD1 TRBV28 NA
CASSGTGGDQPQHF TGTGCCAGCAGCGGGACAGGGGGCGATCAGCCCCAGCATTTT TRBJ1-5 TRBD1 TRBV2 NA
CARSLVVGHDSSYNSPLHF TGTGCCAGAAGCTTGGTTGTGGGACACGATAGCTCCTATAATTCACCCCTCCACTTT TRBJ1-6 NA TRBV5-3 NA
CASSLSGYEQYF TGTGCCAGCAGCCTTAGCGGATACGAGCAGTACTTC TRBJ2-7 NA TRBV3-1/TRBV3-2 once
CASSVDRGGGTGELFF TGTGCCAGCAGCGTAGACAGGGGTGGCGGCACCGGGGAGCTGTTTTTT TRBJ2-2 TRBD1 TRBV9 NA
CASILLAGEHEQFF TGTGCCAGCATTCTTCTGGCGGGAGAGCATGAGCAGTTCTTC TRBJ2-1 TRBD2 TRBV7-9 NA
CASSLDSTGELFF TGTGCCAGCAGCTTGGACAGCACCGGGGAGCTGTTTTTT TRBJ2-2 NA TRBV5-4 NA
CATSAGTGFTGELFF TGTGCCACCTCAGCCGGGACAGGGTTCACCGGGGAGCTGTTTTTT TRBJ2-2 TRBD1 TRBV24-1 NA
CASSFYATDSYEQYF TGTGCCAGCAGCTTTTACGCGACAGACTCCTACGAGCAGTACTTC TRBJ2-7 NA TRBV5-6 NA
CAHSYEQYF TGCGCCCATTCCTACGAGCAGTACTTC TRBJ2-7 NA TRBV10-1 few
CASSRTADQPQHF TGTGCCAGCAGTCGGACAGCGGATCAGCCCCAGCATTTT TRBJ1-5 NA TRBV5-5 once
CASSRYRGDYNEQFF TGTGCCAGCAGCCGCTACAGGGGAGACTACAATGAGCAGTTCTTC TRBJ2-1 TRBD1 TRBV3-1/TRBV3-2 once
CASSPVSGANVLTF TGTGCCAGCAGCCCCGTCTCTGGGGCCAACGTCCTGACTTTC TRBJ2-6 NA TRBV11-3 NA
CASSNRVGPHGYTF TGTGCCAGTAGTAACAGGGTCGGACCTCATGGCTACACCTTC TRBJ1-2 NA TRBV19 NA
CASSKRQLANYGYTF TGTGCCAGTAGTAAAAGACAGTTAGCTAACTATGGCTACACCTTC TRBJ1-2 NA TRBV19 NA
CASNNRGFSETQYF TGTGCCAGCAACAACAGGGGGTTTTCAGAGACCCAGTACTTC TRBJ2-5 TRBD1 TRBV6-5 NA
CAISDRGGQGYTF TGTGCCATCAGTGACCGTGGAGGGCAAGGCTACACCTTC TRBJ1-2 NA TRBV10-3 NA
CASSSGGLAGSGANVLTF TGTGCCAGCAGCTCTGGGGGACTAGCGGGCTCTGGGGCCAACGTCCTGACTTTC TRBJ2-6 TRBD2 TRBV7-9 NA
CASSPSRGSYEQYF TGCGCCAGCAGCCCCTCCCGAGGGAGCTACGAGCAGTACTTC TRBJ2-7 NA TRBV4-1 NA
CASSLVGATGVYGYTF TGTGCCAGCAGCTTAGTCGGGGCCACAGGGGTTTATGGCTACACCTTC TRBJ1-2 TRBD1 TRBV7-9 NA
CASSIDKTSLQETQYF TGTGCCAGTAGTATAGATAAGACTTCCTTACAAGAGACCCAGTACTTC TRBJ2-5 NA TRBV19 NA
CSVEDRGRETQYF TGCAGCGTTGAAGACAGGGGGCGAGAGACCCAGTACTTC TRBJ2-5 TRBD1 TRBV29-1 once
CAISGSGGLALAGEQYF TGTGCCATCAGTGGCAGTGGAGGACTAGCGCTAGCAGGCGAGCAGTACTTC TRBJ2-7 TRBD2 TRBV10-3 NA
CASSLGDRGRTSYLNTEAFF TGCGCCAGCAGCTTGGGGGACAGGGGGCGAACTTCATATTTGAACACTGAAGCTTTCTTT TRBJ1-1 TRBD1 TRBV5-1 NA
CSARRDTEAFF TGCAGTGCTCGCAGGGACACTGAAGCTTTCTTT TRBJ1-1 NA TRBV20-1 NA
CASSQSDRVKEQYF TGTGCCAGCAGCCAATCGGACAGGGTTAAAGAGCAGTACTTC TRBJ2-7 TRBD1 TRBV3-1/TRBV3-2 NA
CASGRTGDLIRTNTIYF TGTGCTAGTGGTAGGACAGGGGACCTCATCAGGACAAACACCATATATTTT TRBJ1-3 TRBD1 TRBV12-5 NA
CASSLVQYNEQFF TGTGCCAGCAGCTTAGTACAGTACAATGAGCAGTTCTTC TRBJ2-1 NA TRBV11-1 NA
CASSHEQGGAGANVLTF TGTGCCAGCAGCCACGAACAGGGAGGGGCTGGGGCCAACGTCCTGACTTTC TRBJ2-6 NA TRBV13 NA
CASSLGQTGTEAFF TGTGCCAGCAGCTTGGGACAAACGGGAACTGAAGCTTTCTTT TRBJ1-1 NA TRBV5-4 NA
CASRRVAGVTDTQYF TGTGCCAGCCGACGGGTAGCGGGAGTAACAGATACGCAGTATTTT TRBJ2-3 TRBD2 TRBV19 NA
CASSPGQGGTGELFF TGTGCCAGCAGTCCCGGCCAGGGAGGCACCGGGGAGCTGTTTTTT TRBJ2-2 NA TRBV11-3 NA
CASSRTGTGVNEQFF TGTGCCAGTAGCAGAACCGGGACAGGGGTCAATGAGCAGTTCTTC TRBJ2-1 TRBD1 TRBV19 few
CASSLSSIAASYNEQFF TGTGCCAGCAGCTTATCCTCCATAGCGGCCTCCTACAATGAGCAGTTCTTC TRBJ2-1 NA TRBV7-2 NA
CSASGLAGVIPYNEQFF TGCAGTGCTAGTGGTCTAGCGGGAGTAATCCCCTACAATGAGCAGTTCTTC TRBJ2-1 TRBD2 TRBV20-1 NA
CASSYSRDISYEQYF TGTGCCAGCAGTTACTCGAGGGACATTTCCTACGAGCAGTACTTC TRBJ2-7 NA TRBV6-6 NA
CSVQTTGGKGNQPQHF TGCAGCGTTCAGACCACAGGGGGCAAAGGTAATCAGCCCCAGCATTTT TRBJ1-5 TRBD1 TRBV29-1 NA
CASSSNPGQGSNSPLHF TGCGCCAGCAGCTCAAACCCGGGACAGGGAAGTAATTCACCCCTCCACTTT TRBJ1-6 TRBD1 TRBV5-1 few
CASSFGAGLGEETQYF TGTGCCAGCAGCTTCGGCGCGGGACTAGGTGAAGAGACCCAGTACTTC TRBJ2-5 TRBD2 TRBV5-8 NA
CASSLARGNTGELFF TGCGCCAGCAGCTTGGCCCGGGGAAACACCGGGGAGCTGTTTTTT TRBJ2-2 NA TRBV5-1 NA
CASSPGLAGVFSYEQYF TGTGCCAGCTCACCGGGACTAGCGGGAGTCTTTTCCTACGAGCAGTACTTC TRBJ2-7 TRBD2 TRBV18 once
CASSRTATSKSYEQYF TGCGCCAGCAGCCGAACTGCTACTAGTAAATCCTACGAGCAGTACTTC TRBJ2-7 NA TRBV5-1 few
CASRGQWGETQYF TGTGCCAGCAGGGGACAGTGGGGAGAGACCCAGTACTTC TRBJ2-5 TRBD1 TRBV2 NA
CASSIEGTRGGEQFF TGTGCCAGTAGTATTGAGGGGACTAGGGGAGGTGAGCAGTTCTTC TRBJ2-1 TRBD2 TRBV19 NA
CASSISTQETQYF TGTGCCAGTAGTATTTCTACCCAAGAGACCCAGTACTTC TRBJ2-5 NA TRBV19 NA